This section outlines one T cell receptor beta chain sequence together with its context. The data are from a study of control samples from healthy donors and cancer patients. Per the germline V gene, CDR1 is GTSNPN and CDR2 is SVGIG (reference sequence). V lost 7 bases, J lost 8 bases, and 5 bases stayed unmatched. The CDR3 totals 13 residues. Clones were read by immunoSEQ multiplex PCR, and TCRdb kept only the in-frame ones, dropping some. The sample shows approximately 150,000 clones, under 95% of them seen only once. This TCR was sampled from a man aged 18 to 30 in good health. Material: blood. V is TRBV30 and J is TRBJ1-4; 12 bases agree with TRBD1. This CDR3 reads CASGQGAGEKLFF. CDR3 coding DNA: TGTGCCTCGGGACAGGGGGCGGGAGAAAAACTGTTTTTT.